This TCR beta chain is drawn from a study of control samples from healthy donors and cancer patients. Profiled with immunoSEQ multiplex PCR; TCRdb holds only in-frame clones, not every one. The sample records some 89,000 clones, roughly 84% being singletons. V shed 3 bases, J shed 4 bases, and the junction held 9 bases outside the gene matches. Germline CDR1 reads LGHDT; CDR2 reads YNNKEL (reference sequence). The CDR3 is 16 residues long. This chain links TRBV3-1 (or the pseudogene TRBV3-2) with TRBJ2-7; 10 nucleotides match TRBD1. The receptor's source is a woman in her thirties or forties in good health. The sequenced sample was blood. CDR3 sequence (DNA): TGTGCCAGCAGCCATAACCCGACAGGGGGCTTGTACGAGCAGTACTTC. It encodes CASSHNPTGGLYEQYF.